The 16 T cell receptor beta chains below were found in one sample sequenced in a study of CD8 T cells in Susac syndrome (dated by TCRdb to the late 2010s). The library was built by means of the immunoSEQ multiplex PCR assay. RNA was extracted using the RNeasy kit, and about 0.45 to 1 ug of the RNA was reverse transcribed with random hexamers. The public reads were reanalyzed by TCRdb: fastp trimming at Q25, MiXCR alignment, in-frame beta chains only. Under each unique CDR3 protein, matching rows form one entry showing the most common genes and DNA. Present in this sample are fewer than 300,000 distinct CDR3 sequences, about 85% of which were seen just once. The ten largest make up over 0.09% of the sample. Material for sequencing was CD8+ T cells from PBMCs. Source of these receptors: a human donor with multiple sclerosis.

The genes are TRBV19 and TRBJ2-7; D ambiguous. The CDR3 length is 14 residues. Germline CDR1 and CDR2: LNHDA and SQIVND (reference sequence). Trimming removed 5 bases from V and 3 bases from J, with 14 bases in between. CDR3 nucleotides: TGTGCCAGTAGTCCGAGCCCCTCTAACTACGAGCAGTACTTC. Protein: CASSPSPSNYEQYF.

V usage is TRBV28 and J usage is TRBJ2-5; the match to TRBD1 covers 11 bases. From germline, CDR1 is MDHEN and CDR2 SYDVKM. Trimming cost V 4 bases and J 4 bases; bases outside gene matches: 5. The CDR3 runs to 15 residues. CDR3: CASSYPGTGGETQYF. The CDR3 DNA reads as TGTGCCAGCAGTTACCCCGGGACAGGGGGAGAGACCCAGTACTTC.

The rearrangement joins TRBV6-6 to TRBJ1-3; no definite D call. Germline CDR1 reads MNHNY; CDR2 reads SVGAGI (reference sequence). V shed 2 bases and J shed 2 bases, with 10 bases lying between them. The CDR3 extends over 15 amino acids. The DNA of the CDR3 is TGTGCCAGCAGTTACCTAGGAGGAGCTGGAAACACCATATATTTT. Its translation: CASSYLGGAGNTIYF.

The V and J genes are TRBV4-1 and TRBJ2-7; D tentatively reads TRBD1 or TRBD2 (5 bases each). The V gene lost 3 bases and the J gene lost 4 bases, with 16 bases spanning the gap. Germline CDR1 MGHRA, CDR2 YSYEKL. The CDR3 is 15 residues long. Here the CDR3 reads CASSQGRDLLYEQYF. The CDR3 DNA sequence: TGCGCCAGCAGCCAGGGCCGGGACCTCCTTTACGAGCAGTACTTC.

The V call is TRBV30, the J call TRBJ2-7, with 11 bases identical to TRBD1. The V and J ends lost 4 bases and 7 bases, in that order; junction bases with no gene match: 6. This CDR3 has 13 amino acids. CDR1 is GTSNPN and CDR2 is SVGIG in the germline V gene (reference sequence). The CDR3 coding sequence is TGTGCCTGGACTGGACAGGGGGCAGGGGAGCAGTACTTC. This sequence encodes CAWTGQGAGEQYF.

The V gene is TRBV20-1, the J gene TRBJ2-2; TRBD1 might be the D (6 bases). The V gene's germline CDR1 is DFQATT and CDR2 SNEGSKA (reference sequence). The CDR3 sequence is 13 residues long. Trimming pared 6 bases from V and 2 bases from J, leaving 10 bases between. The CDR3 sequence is CSARTANTGELFF. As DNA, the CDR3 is TGCAGTGCCCGGACAGCTAACACCGGGGAGCTGTTTTTT.

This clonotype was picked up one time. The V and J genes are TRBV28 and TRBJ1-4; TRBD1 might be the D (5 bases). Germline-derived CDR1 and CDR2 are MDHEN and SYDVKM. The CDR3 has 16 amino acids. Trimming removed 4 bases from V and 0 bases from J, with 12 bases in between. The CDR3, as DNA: TGTGCCAGCAGTTCCTTCGACAGTCCAACTAATGAAAAACTGTTTTTT. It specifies CASSSFDSPTNEKLFF.

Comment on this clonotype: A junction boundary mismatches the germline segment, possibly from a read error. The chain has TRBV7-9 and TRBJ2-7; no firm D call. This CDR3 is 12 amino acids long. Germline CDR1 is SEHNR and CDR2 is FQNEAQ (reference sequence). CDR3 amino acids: CASSLGAPKLNF. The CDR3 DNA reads TGTGCCAGCAGCTTAGGGGCCCCGAAATTAAACTTC. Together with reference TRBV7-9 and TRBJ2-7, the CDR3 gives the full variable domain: DTGVSQNPRHKITKRGQNVTFRCDPISEHNRLYWYRQTLGQGPEFLTYFQNEAQLEKSRLLSDRFSAERPKGSFSTLEIQRTEQGDSAMYLCASSLGAPKLNFGPGTRLTVT.

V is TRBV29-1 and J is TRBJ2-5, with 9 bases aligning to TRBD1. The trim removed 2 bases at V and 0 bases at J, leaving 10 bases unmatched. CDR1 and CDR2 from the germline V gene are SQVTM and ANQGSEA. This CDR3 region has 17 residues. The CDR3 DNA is TGCAGCGTTGAATCGGACTGGACAGGGGCCAACCAAGAGACCCAGTACTTC. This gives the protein CSVESDWTGANQETQYF.

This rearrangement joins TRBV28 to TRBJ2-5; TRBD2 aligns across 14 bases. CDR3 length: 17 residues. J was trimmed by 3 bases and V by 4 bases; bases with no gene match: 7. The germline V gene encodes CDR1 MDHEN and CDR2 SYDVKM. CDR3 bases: TGTGCCAGCAGTTCCATTGGGACTAGCGGGAGAGAAGAGACCCAGTACTTC. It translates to CASSSIGTSGREETQYF.

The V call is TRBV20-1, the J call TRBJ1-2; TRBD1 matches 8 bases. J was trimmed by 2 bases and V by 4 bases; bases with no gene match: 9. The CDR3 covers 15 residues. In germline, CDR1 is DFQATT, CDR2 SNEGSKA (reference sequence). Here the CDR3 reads CSANDRGWENYGYTF. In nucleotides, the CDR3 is TGCAGTGCTAATGACAGGGGATGGGAGAACTATGGCTACACCTTC.

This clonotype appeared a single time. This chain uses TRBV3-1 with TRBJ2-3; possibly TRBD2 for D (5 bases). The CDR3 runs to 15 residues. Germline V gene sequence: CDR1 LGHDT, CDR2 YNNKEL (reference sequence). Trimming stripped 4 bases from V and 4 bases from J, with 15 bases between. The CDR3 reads CASSPNSARPDTQYF. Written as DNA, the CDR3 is TGTGCCAGCAGCCCGAATAGCGCTCGTCCAGATACGCAGTATTTT.

CDR3 loop: CASGGLNEQFF. CDR3 bases: TGTGCCAGCGGCGGGTTAAATGAGCAGTTCTTC. This chain joins TRBV9 and TRBJ2-1; TRBD2 might be the D (5 bases). CDR3 length: 11 residues. V was trimmed by 7 bases and J by 7 bases, leaving 9 bases between them. CDR1 and CDR2 (germline): SGDLS, YYNGEE.

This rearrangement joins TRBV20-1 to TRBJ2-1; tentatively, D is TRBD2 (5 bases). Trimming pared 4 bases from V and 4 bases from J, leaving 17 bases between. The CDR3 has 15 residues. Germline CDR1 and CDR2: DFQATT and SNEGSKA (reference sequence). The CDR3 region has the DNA TGCAGTGCTATCCCCCCCAGCGGAGATTACAATGAGCAGTTCTTC. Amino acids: CSAIPPSGDYNEQFF.

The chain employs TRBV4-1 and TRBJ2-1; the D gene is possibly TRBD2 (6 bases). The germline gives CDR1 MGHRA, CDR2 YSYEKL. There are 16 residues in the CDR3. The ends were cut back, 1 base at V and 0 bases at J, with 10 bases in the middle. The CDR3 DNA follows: TGCGCCAGCAGCCAAGCCGGGACTCCCTCCTACAATGAGCAGTTCTTC. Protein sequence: CASSQAGTPSYNEQFF.

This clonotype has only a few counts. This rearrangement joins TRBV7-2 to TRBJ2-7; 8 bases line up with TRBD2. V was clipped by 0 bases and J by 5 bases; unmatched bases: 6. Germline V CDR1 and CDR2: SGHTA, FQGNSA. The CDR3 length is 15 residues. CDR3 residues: CASSLAGTRIHEQYF. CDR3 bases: TGTGCCAGCAGCTTAGCGGGGACTAGAATCCACGAGCAGTACTTC.